This T cell receptor beta chain originates from a study of blood T cells in healthy people across ages. Primers used in a second PCR of roughly 6 to 11 cycles were a sample-barcoded 5' primer and a J-beta primer mix. TCRdb independently ran MiXCR on the 5' RACE reads; one entry per CDR3 protein. Of around 870,000 distinct CDR3 sequences listed, 29% were seen once; the top ten hold roughly a sixth. Sequencing was carried out using blood. The receptor's source is a woman older than 75 in good health.

CDR3 loop: CASSRNMGDIQYF. In DNA, the CDR3 is TGTGCCAGCAGCAGAAATATGGGGGACATTCAGTACTTC. The chain uses TRBV2 and TRBJ2-4; D could derive from TRBD1 or TRBD2 (5 bases each). The V end was cut by 6 bases, the J end by 8 bases, with 14 bases between. The germline gives CDR1 SNHLY, CDR2 FYNNEI. This CDR3 contains 13 residues.